This TCR beta chain came from a study of blood T cell repertoires in COVID-19. Across the study: COVID-19 samples collected from the United States, Italy and Spain covered acute and convalescent phases. Sample material is recorded as cDNA or gDNA derived from T cells, B-cell-depleted T cells, or PBMCs.

In the source study's methods: From reference gene primer amplification, estimates of nucleated cell counts were derived. This table comes from immunoSEQ multiplex PCR, and its TCRdb copy is limited to in-frame clones, with some not included. That table supplies the V and J calls and clone size; D and trimming were determined from the DNA. This sample has under 80,000 clones, with around 87% found just once. Trimming took off 3 bases at V and 3 bases at J, with 11 bases between the two ends. CDR3 length equals 14 residues. Per germline, CDR1 SGDLS and CDR2 YYNGEE. V usage is TRBV9 and J usage is TRBJ2-3, with a tentative D call TRBD2 (5 bases). Sequenced sample: peripheral blood. This clonotype was obtained from a man in his sixties or seventies with acute or convalescent COVID-19. The CDR3 region has the DNA TGTGCCAGCAGCGGAACCCGGAGGACAGATACGCAGTATTTT. Protein: CASSGTRRTDTQYF.